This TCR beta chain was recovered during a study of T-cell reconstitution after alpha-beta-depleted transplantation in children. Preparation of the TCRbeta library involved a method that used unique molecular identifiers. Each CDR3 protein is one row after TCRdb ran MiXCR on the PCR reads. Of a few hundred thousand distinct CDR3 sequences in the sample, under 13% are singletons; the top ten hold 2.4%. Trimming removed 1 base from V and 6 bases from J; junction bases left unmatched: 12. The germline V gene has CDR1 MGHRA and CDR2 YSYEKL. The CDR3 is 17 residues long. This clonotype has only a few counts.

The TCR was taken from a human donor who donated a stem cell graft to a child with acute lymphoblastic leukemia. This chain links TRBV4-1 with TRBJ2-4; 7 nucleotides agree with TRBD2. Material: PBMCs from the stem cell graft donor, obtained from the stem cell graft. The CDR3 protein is CASSQATGGLPLNIQYF. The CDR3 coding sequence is TGCGCCAGCAGCCAAGCGACGGGGGGTCTCCCGCTAAACATTCAGTACTTC.